A selection of T cell receptor beta chains follows, all from one sample in a study of cytomegalovirus exposure and HLA in healthy donors. Produced via immunoSEQ multiplex PCR; TCRdb's table is partial and in-frame only. This table holds 75,000 to 95,000 clones, approximately 84% found once. The sample comprised PBMCs. All receptors derive from a woman under 30 in good health and CMV-seropositive. Each CDR3 is given without its conserved first and last residue. Each record gives: J gene, D gene, V gene, CDR3 protein. The D gene is left open where the match is weak.

j_gene: TRBJ2-5; d_gene: TRBD2; v_gene: TRBV14; CDR3aa: ASSQATSGRETQY
j_gene: TRBJ1-1; d_gene: TRBD1; v_gene: TRBV19; CDR3aa: ATQPTGGNTEAF
j_gene: TRBJ1-2; d_gene: .; v_gene: TRBV5-1; CDR3aa: ASSLGGAGNGYT
j_gene: TRBJ1-1; d_gene: TRBD1; v_gene: TRBV5-1; CDR3aa: ASSQGQPITAEAF
j_gene: TRBJ2-7; d_gene: TRBD2; v_gene: TRBV27; CDR3aa: ASSLNPISSGTFYEQY
j_gene: TRBJ2-3; d_gene: .; v_gene: TRBV19; CDR3aa: ASSILAGAGRHDTQY
j_gene: TRBJ2-7; d_gene: .; v_gene: TRBV5-5; CDR3aa: ASSLEGVSYEQY
j_gene: TRBJ1-2; d_gene: .; v_gene: TRBV4-2; CDR3aa: ASSPQGNYGYT
j_gene: TRBJ2-2; d_gene: TRBD1; v_gene: TRBV7-3; CDR3aa: ASSPMTGGGGTGELF
j_gene: TRBJ2-6; d_gene: .; v_gene: TRBV27; CDR3aa: ASSLGPGANVLT
j_gene: TRBJ1-6; d_gene: .; v_gene: TRBV27; CDR3aa: ASSALTVSPLH
j_gene: TRBJ1-3; d_gene: TRBD1; v_gene: TRBV2; CDR3aa: ASTRDSRGDTIY